These 21 T cell receptor beta chains share one sample of origin, sequenced in a study of PD-1 blockade in classical Hodgkin lymphoma. Method: immunoSEQ multiplex PCR; TCRdb's copy keeps in-frame clones and lacks some. The sample records 25,000 to 30,000 clones, roughly three quarters being singletons. Each patient relapsed following autologous stem cell transplantation, and prior brentuximab vedotin exposure differed. Sample: peripheral blood mononuclear cells (PBMCs), taken before the second cycle of nivolumab. Every receptor here comes from a human donor with classical Hodgkin lymphoma.

In its sample, this clone was seen once. The V and J genes are TRBV15 and TRBJ1-2; a possible D gene is TRBD1 (5 bases). V was pared by 1 base and J by 6 bases, with 18 bases between. CDR3 size: 16 residues. Looked up from germline, CDR1 is LNHNV and CDR2 is YYDKDF (reference sequence). In nucleotides, the CDR3 is TGTGCCACCAGCAGAGGTGGGGGGGGTGAGTTGCATGGCTACACCTTC. Translating gives CATSRGGGGELHGYTF.

The chain carries TRBV5-1 and TRBJ1-2; possibly TRBD1 for D (6 bases). The V end lost 5 bases, the J end lost 0 bases, and 8 bases lay between the germline ends. Per germline, CDR1 SGHRS and CDR2 YFSETQ. This CDR3 has 13 amino acids. The CDR3 DNA reads TGCGCCAGCAGGAACAGGGCTAACTATGGCTACACCTTC. It is translated as CASRNRANYGYTF.

This chain uses TRBV19 with TRBJ1-1, with D possibly being TRBD1 (5 bases). This CDR3 contains 14 residues. Per the germline V gene, CDR1 is LNHDA and CDR2 is SQIVND (reference sequence). Between the trimmed V and J ends, which lost 4 bases and 1 base, there was a span of 10 bases. The CDR3 sequence: CASSTLGQNTEAFF. DNA of the CDR3: TGTGCCAGTAGTACCCTAGGACAGAACACTGAAGCTTTCTTT.

The DNA for the CDR3 is TGTGCCAGCTCCCAGGACTGGTTGAACACCGGGGAGCTGTTTTTT. Residues: CASSQDWLNTGELFF. The chain is built from TRBV18 and TRBJ2-2; weak D call: TRBD2 (5 bases). The V end lost 6 bases, the J end lost 1 base, and 12 bases lay between the germline ends. This CDR3 contains 15 residues. CDR1 KGHSH and CDR2 LQKENI come from the germline V gene. Based on the CDR3 plus reference TRBV18 and TRBJ2-2, the full variable domain is NAGVMQNPRHLVRRRGQEARLRCSPMKGHSHVYWYRQLPEEGLKFMVYLQKENIIDESGMPKERFSAEFPKEGPSILRIQQVVRGDSAAYFCASSQDWLNTGELFFGEGSRLTVL.

This clone has just one count. This rearrangement joins TRBV19 to TRBJ1-1; 9 bases are shared with TRBD1. This CDR3 spans 16 amino acids. Germline V gene data show CDR1 as LNHDA and CDR2 as SQIVND (reference sequence). V shed 1 base and J 4 bases; nucleotides not matched to a gene: 7. The CDR3 bases are TGTGCCAGTAGTATAGGGGGGACAGGGCGGAGCACTGAAGCTTTCTTT. Protein product: CASSIGGTGRSTEAFF.

The J gene is TRBJ1-2, the V gene TRBV6-5, with TRBD1 identical over 7 bases. V gave up 5 bases and J gave up 8 bases; unmatched junction bases: 8. From germline, CDR1 is MNHEY and CDR2 SVGAGI. The CDR3 covers 13 residues. The CDR3 nucleotides are TGTGCCAGCAGTCCCACAGGGGCTCGGGGCTACACCTTC. It encodes CASSPTGARGYTF.

This chain joins TRBV5-1 and TRBJ2-2; D may be TRBD1 (7 bases). CDR3 size: 17 residues. V lost 4 bases and J 5 bases, leaving 21 bases between the germline ends. Germline V lookup: CDR1 SGHRS, CDR2 YFSETQ. In DNA, the CDR3 is TGCGCCAGCAGCCCCTCCCCCCAGGGGGGTTTTACCGGGGAGCTGTTTTTT. As protein: CASSPSPQGGFTGELFF.

The V gene is TRBV19, the J gene TRBJ1-6; 8 bases are a match to TRBD1. Germline loops: CDR1 LNHDA, CDR2 SQIVND (reference sequence). J was trimmed by 9 bases and V by 4 bases; bases with no gene match: 8. The CDR3 sequence is 15 residues long. The CDR3 loop is CASSNSLGTGSPLHF. Here the CDR3 DNA reads TGTGCCAGTAGTAACAGCCTTGGGACAGGTTCACCCCTCCACTTT.

The chain links TRBV11-2 to TRBJ2-1, with a possible D match to TRBD2 (6 bases). In germline, CDR1 is SGHAT, CDR2 FQNNGV. CDR3 size: 17 residues. Trimming shortened V by 1 base and J by 0 bases, and 13 bases separated the two germline ends. CDR3 protein: CASSLVWETSSYNEQFF. CDR3 sequence (DNA): TGTGCCAGCAGCTTAGTCTGGGAGACTAGCTCCTACAATGAGCAGTTCTTC. The entire variable domain, with the rest obtained from reference TRBV11-2 and TRBJ2-1, is as follows: EAGVAQSPRYKIIEKRQSVAFWCNPISGHATLYWYQQILGQGPKLLIQFQNNGVVDDSQLPKDRFSAERLKGVDSTLKIQPAKLEDSAVYLCASSLVWETSSYNEQFFGPGTRLTVL.

This chain joins TRBV4-3 and TRBJ2-7; 10 nucleotides align to TRBD2. From germline, CDR1 is LGHNA and CDR2 YSLEER. V gave up 4 bases and J gave up 2 bases; unmatched junction bases: 5. The CDR3 has 15 residues. CDR3 DNA sequence: TGCGCCAGCAGCCGAACTAGCGGGACCACCTACGAGCAGTACTTC. Encoded protein: CASSRTSGTTYEQYF.

The chain couples TRBV27 to TRBJ2-7, with 7 bases matching TRBD1. V shed 2 bases and J 2 bases; nucleotides not matched to a gene: 6. The V gene's germline CDR1 is MNHEY and CDR2 SMNVEV (reference sequence). The length of the CDR3 is 15 residues. Here the CDR3 reads CASSLRGGVTYEQYF. DNA for the CDR3: TGTGCCAGCAGTTTAAGAGGGGGCGTCACCTACGAGCAGTACTTC.

The chain carries TRBV6-6 and TRBJ2-2, with D maybe TRBD1 (5 bases). This CDR3 has 12 amino acids. Germline loops: CDR1 MNHNY, CDR2 SVGAGI (reference sequence). Between the trimmed V and J ends, which lost 5 bases and 5 bases, there was a span of 6 bases. CDR3 protein: CASSKGTGELFF. The CDR3 DNA is TGTGCCAGCAGTAAGGGGACCGGGGAGCTGTTTTTT.

The J gene is TRBJ2-1, the V gene TRBV15; 8 bases are shared with TRBD2. With V trimmed by 1 base and J by 5 bases, 10 bases remained unmatched. CDR1 and CDR2 (germline): LNHNV, YYDKDF (reference sequence). The CDR3 totals 17 residues. CDR3 sequence reads: CATSRGKGSGTHNEQFF. In nucleotides, the CDR3 is TGTGCCACCAGCAGAGGGAAAGGTAGCGGGACCCACAATGAGCAGTTCTTC.

V usage is TRBV5-1 and J usage is TRBJ2-2, with 7 bases identical to TRBD2. Germline V CDR1 and CDR2: SGHRS, YFSETQ. V lost 0 bases, J lost 3 bases, and 5 bases stayed unmatched. The CDR3 covers 16 residues. The DNA of the CDR3 is TGCGCCAGCAGCTTGGTCGGACTAGGGTACACCGGGGAGCTGTTTTTT. Residues: CASSLVGLGYTGELFF.

On this clone: Being one base from a much bigger clone, this may be a read error. The CDR3: CSALSGYDYTF. The CDR3 nucleotides read TGCAGTGCTCTCTCGGGGTATGACTACACCTTC. The chain links TRBV20-1 to TRBJ1-2, with D uncertain. The CDR3 contains 11 residues. CDR1 DFQATT and CDR2 SNEGSKA come from the germline V gene (reference sequence).

This clone was counted once. The chain couples TRBV20-1 to TRBJ1-2, with 8 bases matching TRBD1. Germline assignment: CDR1 DFQATT and CDR2 SNEGSKA (reference sequence). Trimming at V came to 7 bases and at J to 8 bases, leaving 6 bases not matched to a gene. The CDR3 loop spans 11 amino acids. As DNA, the CDR3 is TGCAGTGGGAGACAGGGGACGGGCTACACCTTC. This translates into CSGRQGTGYTF.

This chain joins TRBV7-2 and TRBJ2-7; TRBD1 is a possible D gene (6 bases). Germline V gene data show CDR1 as SGHTA and CDR2 as FQGNSA. Trimming stripped 1 base from V and 6 bases from J, with 10 bases between. The CDR3 runs to 13 residues. The CDR3 sequence: CASSLGGQGEQYF. In DNA form, the CDR3 reads TGTGCCAGCAGCTTAGGGGGGCAAGGCGAGCAGTACTTC.

The chain couples TRBV28 to TRBJ1-3; 8 bases agree with TRBD1. The CDR3 is 15 residues long. CDR1 and CDR2 (germline): MDHEN, SYDVKM. V shed 4 bases and J 5 bases; nucleotides not matched to a gene: 7. Here the CDR3 DNA reads TGTGCCAGCAGTTCGACAGGGGCTGGTAGAAACACCATATATTTT. This codes for CASSSTGAGRNTIYF.

This clone has a handful of counts. The chain combines TRBV2 with TRBJ2-2, with D perhaps assigned TRBD1 or TRBD2 (5 bases each). V shed 6 bases and J shed 5 bases, with 10 bases lying between them. The CDR3 loop spans 13 amino acids. Per the germline V gene, CDR1 is SNHLY and CDR2 is FYNNEI. CDR3 coding DNA: TGTGCCAGCAGGAGGGACCTTACCGGGGAGCTGTTTTTT. It is translated as CASRRDLTGELFF. The full variable domain, completed using reference TRBV2 and TRBJ2-2, is EPEVTQTPSHQVTQMGQEVILRCVPISNHLYFYWYRQILGQKVEFLVSFYNNEISEKSEIFDDQFSVERPDGSNFTLKIRSTKLEDSAMYFCASRRDLTGELFFGEGSRLTVL.

The chain joins TRBV4-2 to TRBJ2-1, with TRBD1 identical over 7 bases. V lost 1 base to trimming and J lost 0 bases; unmatched junction nucleotides: 6. The CDR3 is made up of 17 amino acids. The germline CDR1 and CDR2 sequences are LGHNA and YNFKEQ. The chain's CDR3 is CASSQVGRQGSYNEQFF. CDR3 nucleotide sequence: TGTGCCAGCAGCCAAGTCGGTCGACAGGGCTCCTACAATGAGCAGTTCTTC.

In its sample, this clone is medium-sized (0.01 to 0.1%). The chain couples TRBV6-5 to TRBJ1-5; no firm D call. Germline CDR1 is MNHEY and CDR2 is SVGAGI. The CDR3 runs to 14 residues. Trimming removed 5 bases at V and 2 bases at J, with 10 bases between. The CDR3 here is CASSPDIGNQPQHF. The DNA for the CDR3 is TGTGCCAGCAGTCCCGACATAGGCAATCAGCCCCAGCATTTT.